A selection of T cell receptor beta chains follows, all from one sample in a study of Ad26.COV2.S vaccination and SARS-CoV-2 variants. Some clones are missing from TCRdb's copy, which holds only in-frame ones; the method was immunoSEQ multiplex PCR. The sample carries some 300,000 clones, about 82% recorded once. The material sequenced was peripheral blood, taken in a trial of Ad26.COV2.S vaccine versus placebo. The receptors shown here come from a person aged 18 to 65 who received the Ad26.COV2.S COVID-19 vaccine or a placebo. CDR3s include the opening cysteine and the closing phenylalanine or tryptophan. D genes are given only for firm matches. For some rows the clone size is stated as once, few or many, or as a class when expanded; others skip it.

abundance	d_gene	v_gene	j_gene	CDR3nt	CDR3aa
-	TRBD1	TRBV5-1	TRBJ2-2	TGCGCCAGCGACAGGGGGCAGGGGGCCTCCGGGGAGCTGTTTTTT	CASDRGQGASGELFF
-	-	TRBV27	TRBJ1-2	TGTGCCAGCAGTTTATCCCCGGGGGCTGAATATGGCTACACCTTC	CASSLSPGAEYGYTF
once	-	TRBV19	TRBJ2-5	TGTGCCAGTAGTATAGGCGGGGATCAAGAGACCCAGTACTTC	CASSIGGDQETQYF
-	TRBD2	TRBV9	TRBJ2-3	TGTGCCAGCAGCGTAGGAGATAGCGGGGGCACAGATACGCAGTATTTT	CASSVGDSGGTDTQYF
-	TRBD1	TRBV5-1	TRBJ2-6	TGCGCCAGCGGAGCCCCCGGGACAGAGGATTTCTCTGGGGCCAACGTCCTGACTTTC	CASGAPGTEDFSGANVLTF
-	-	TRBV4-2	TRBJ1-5	TGTGCCAGCAGCCCCTGGGCCGCCAGCAATCAGCCCCAGCATTTT	CASSPWAASNQPQHF
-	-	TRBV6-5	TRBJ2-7	TGTGCCAGCAGTTACCCCGACAGCTCCGAGCAGTACTTC	CASSYPDSSEQYF
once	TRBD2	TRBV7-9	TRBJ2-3	TGTGCCAGCAGCTCCAAGGAGCCTAGCGGGAGCACAGATACGCAGTATTTT	CASSSKEPSGSTDTQYF
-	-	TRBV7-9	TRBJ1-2	TGTGCCAGCAGCTCCCATCTCATTCCGGAAGGCTACACCTTC	CASSSHLIPEGYTF
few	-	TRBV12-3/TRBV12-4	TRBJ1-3	TGTGCCAGCAGTCATCCCCCCGGCACCATATATTTT	CASSHPPGTIYF
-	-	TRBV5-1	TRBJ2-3	TGCGCCAGCAGCTTGGTTTCCTTCCAGGGCACAGATACGCAGTATTTT	CASSLVSFQGTDTQYF
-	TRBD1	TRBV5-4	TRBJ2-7	TGTGCCAGCGGTACCGCAGGGGGCGCCGCCTACGAGCAGTACTTC	CASGTAGGAAYEQYF
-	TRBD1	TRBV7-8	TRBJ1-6	TGTGCCAGCAGCTTCGCGGGACAGGGGGATTCACCCCTCCACTTT	CASSFAGQGDSPLHF
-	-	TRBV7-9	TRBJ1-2	TGTGCCAGCAGCTTAGAGCCAGGGTGGTGGGAAGGCTACACCTTC	CASSLEPGWWEGYTF
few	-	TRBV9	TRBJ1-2	TGTGCCAGCAGCCCATTTCGGGGTGGAGATGGCTACACCTTC	CASSPFRGGDGYTF
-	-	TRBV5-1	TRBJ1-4	TGCGCCAGCGGGGAACGGGGGACTAATGAAAAACTGTTTTTT	CASGERGTNEKLFF
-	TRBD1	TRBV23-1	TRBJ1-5	TGCGCCAGCAGTCAATACCGAGCAGGGGGATACCTCTTATCAAGCAATCAGCCCCAGCATTTT	CASSQYRAGGYLLSSNQPQHF
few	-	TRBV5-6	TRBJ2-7	TGTGCCAGCAGCGACCTCGGGACAACGTCCTACGAGCAGTACTTC	CASSDLGTTSYEQYF
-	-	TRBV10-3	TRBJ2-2	TGTGCCATCAATACAAACCCTCCCGGGGAGCTGTTTTTT	CAINTNPPGELFF
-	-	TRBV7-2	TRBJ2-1	TGTGCCAGCAGCCGTGGGGGTTTCTCCTACAATGAGCAGTTCTTC	CASSRGGFSYNEQFF
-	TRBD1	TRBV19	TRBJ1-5	TGTGCCAGTAGTATAAGCAGACAGGGGGGGCATCAGCCCCAGCATTTT	CASSISRQGGHQPQHF
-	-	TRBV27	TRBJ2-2	TGTGCCCACCCGGACCACCACACCGGGGAGCTGTTTTTT	CAHPDHHTGELFF
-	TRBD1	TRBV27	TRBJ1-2	TGTGCCAGCAGTTTATACAGGGGAAATGGCTACACCTTC	CASSLYRGNGYTF
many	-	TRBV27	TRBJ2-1	TGTGCCAGCAGTTTATCTGGGAGTCCCGGCAATGAGCAGTTCTTC	CASSLSGSPGNEQFF
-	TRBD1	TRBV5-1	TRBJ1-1	TGCGCCAGCGGGGGACAGATAAACACTGAAGCTTTCTTT	CASGGQINTEAFF
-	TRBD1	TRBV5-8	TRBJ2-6	TGTGCCAGCAGCTCCCGGACAGGGGGCTTCACTGGGGCCAACGTCCTGACTTTC	CASSSRTGGFTGANVLTF
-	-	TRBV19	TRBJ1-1	TGTGCCAGTAGTCTCCCCCCGGCTGAAGCTTTCTTT	CASSLPPAEAFF
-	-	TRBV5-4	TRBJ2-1	TGTGCCAGCAGCTTGGCCGCAGGTAATGAGCAGTTCTTC	CASSLAAGNEQFF
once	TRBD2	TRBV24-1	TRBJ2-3	TGTGCCACCAGTGACCCTGGACTAGCGGGGGGGCCCTATACGCAGTATTTT	CATSDPGLAGGPYTQYF